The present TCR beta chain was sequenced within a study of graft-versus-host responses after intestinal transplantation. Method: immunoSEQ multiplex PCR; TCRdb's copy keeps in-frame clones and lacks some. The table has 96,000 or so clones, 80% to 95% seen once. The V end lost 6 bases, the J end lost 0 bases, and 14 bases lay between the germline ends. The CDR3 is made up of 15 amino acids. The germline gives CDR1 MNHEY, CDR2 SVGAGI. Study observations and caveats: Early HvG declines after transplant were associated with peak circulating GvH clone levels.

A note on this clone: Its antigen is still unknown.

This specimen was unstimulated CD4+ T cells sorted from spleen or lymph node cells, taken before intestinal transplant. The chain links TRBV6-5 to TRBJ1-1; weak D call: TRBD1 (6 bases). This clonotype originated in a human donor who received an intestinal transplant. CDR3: CASRRTGLMNTEAFF. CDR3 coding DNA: TGTGCCAGCAGACGAACAGGGTTAATGAACACTGAAGCTTTCTTT.